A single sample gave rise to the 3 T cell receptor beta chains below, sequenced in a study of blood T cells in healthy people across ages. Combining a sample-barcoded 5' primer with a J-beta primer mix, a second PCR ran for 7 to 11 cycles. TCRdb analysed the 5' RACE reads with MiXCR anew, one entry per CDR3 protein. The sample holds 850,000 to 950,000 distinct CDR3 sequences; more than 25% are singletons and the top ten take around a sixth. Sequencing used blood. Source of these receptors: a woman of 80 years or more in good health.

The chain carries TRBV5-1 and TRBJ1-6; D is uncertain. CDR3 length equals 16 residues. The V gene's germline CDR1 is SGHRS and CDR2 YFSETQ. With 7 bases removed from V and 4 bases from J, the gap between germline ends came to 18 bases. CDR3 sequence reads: CASQAHREGYNSPLHF. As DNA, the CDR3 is TGCGCCAGCCAAGCCCACAGAGAGGGATATAATTCACCCCTCCACTTT. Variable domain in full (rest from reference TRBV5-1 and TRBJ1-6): KAGVTQTPRYLIKTRGQQVTLSCSPISGHRSVSWYQQTPGQGLQFLFEYFSETQRNKGNFPGRFSGRQFSNSRSEMNVSTLELGDSALYLCASQAHREGYNSPLHFGNGTRLTVT.

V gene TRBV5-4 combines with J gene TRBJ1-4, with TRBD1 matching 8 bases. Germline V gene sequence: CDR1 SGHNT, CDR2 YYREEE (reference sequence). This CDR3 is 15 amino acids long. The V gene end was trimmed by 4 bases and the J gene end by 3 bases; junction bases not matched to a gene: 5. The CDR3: CASSPGQASNEKLFF. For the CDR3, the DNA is TGTGCCAGCAGCCCGGGACAGGCCTCTAATGAAAAACTGTTTTTT.

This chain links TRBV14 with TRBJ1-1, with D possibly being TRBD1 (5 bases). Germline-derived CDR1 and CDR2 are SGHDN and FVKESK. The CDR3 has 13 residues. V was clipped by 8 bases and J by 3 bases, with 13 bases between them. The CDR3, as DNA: TGTGCCAGCGGGCCGGGACCCCACACTGAAGCTTTCTTT. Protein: CASGPGPHTEAFF.